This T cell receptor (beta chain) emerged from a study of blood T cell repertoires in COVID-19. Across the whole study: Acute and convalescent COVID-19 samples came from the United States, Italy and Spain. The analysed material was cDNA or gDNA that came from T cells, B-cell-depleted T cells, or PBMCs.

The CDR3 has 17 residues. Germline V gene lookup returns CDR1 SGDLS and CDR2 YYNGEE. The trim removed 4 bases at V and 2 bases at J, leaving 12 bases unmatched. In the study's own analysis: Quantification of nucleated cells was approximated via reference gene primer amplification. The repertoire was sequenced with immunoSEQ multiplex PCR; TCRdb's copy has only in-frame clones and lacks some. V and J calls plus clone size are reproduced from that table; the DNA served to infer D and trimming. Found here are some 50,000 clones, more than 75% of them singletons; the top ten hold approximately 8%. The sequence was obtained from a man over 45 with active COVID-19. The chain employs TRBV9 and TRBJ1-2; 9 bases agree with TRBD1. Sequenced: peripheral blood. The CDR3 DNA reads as TGTGCCAGCAGCAACCACAAGGACAGGGGAGTAAACTATGGCTACACCTTC. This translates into CASSNHKDRGVNYGYTF.